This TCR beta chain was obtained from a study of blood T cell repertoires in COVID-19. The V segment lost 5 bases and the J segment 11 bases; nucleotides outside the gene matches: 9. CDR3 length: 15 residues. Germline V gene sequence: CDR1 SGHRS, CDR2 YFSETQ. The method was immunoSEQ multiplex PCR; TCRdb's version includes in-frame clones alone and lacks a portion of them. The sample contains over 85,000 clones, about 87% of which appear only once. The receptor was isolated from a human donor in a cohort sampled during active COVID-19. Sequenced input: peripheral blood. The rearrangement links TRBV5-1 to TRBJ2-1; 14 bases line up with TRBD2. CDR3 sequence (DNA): TGCGCCAGCAGATCCGGGACTAGCGGGGGCCATAAGCAGTTCTTC. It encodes CASRSGTSGGHKQFF.